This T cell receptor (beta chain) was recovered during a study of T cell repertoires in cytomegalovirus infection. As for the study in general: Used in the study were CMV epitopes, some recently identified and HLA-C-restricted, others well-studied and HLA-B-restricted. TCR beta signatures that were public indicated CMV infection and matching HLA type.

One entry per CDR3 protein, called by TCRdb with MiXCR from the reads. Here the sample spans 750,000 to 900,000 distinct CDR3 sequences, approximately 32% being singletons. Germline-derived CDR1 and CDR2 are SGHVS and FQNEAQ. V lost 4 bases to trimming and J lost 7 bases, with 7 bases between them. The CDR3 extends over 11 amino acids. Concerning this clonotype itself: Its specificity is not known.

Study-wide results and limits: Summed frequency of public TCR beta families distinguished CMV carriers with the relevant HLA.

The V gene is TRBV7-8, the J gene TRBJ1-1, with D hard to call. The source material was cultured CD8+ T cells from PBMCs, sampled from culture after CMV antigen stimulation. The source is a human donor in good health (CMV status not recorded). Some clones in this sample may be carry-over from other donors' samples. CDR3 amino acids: CASSSRLEAFF. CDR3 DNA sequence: TGTGCCAGCAGCTCCAGGCTTGAAGCTTTCTTT.